This TCR beta chain is drawn from a study of human thymus T cells. Study results and limitations: Apparent skewing of V and J gene usage characterized both thymic and blood repertoires.

All donors were healthy Finnish infants who were undergoing corrective surgery to treat congenital heart defects. All available leukocytes, rather than a set cell count, yielded the blood DNA. Details on this clone: Its specificity is unknown.

TCRdb's copy holds only in-frame clones and misses some; the assay was immunoSEQ multiplex PCR. The table has about 50,000 clones, more than 85% seen once. Trimming removed 4 bases from V and 4 bases from J, with 12 bases in between. The CDR3 is 14 amino acids. Germline V lookup: CDR1 SGHRS, CDR2 YFSETQ. The receptor was derived from a girl less than two years old with a congenital heart defect but otherwise immunologically healthy. The sequencing sample was made of blood. The V and J genes are TRBV5-1 and TRBJ2-1, with D unresolved. This chain's CDR3 is CASSPAGTYNEQFF. CDR3 sequence (DNA): TGCGCCAGCAGCCCCGCCGGTACTTACAATGAGCAGTTCTTC.